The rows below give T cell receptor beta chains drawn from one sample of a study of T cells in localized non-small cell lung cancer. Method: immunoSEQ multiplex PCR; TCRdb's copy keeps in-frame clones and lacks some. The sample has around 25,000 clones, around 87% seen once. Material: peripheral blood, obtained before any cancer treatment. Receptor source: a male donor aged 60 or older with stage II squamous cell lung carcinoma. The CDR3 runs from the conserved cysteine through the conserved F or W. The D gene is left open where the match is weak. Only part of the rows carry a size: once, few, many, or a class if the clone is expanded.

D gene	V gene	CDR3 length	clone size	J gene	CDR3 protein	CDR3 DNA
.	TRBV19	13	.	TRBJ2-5	CASSRLGMETQYF	TGTGCCAGTAGTCGACTAGGGATGGAGACCCAGTACTTC
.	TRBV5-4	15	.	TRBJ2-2	CASSLEARGTGELFF	TGTGCCAGCAGCTTGGAGGCTAGGGGTACCGGGGAGCTGTTTTTT
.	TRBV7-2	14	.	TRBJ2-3	CASSPTLGGNTQYF	TGTGCCAGCAGCCCCACCCTAGGGGGGAATACGCAGTATTTT
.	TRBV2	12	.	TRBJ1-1	CASSERNTEAFF	TGTGCCAGCAGTGAGAGGAACACTGAAGCTTTCTTT
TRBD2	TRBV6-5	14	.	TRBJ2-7	CASSGTSDAYEQYF	TGTGCCAGCAGTGGGACTAGCGACGCCTACGAGCAGTACTTC
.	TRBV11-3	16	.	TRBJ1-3	CASSLGGRRTGNTIYF	TGTGCCAGCAGCTTAGGAGGGCGCCGGACTGGAAACACCATATATTTT
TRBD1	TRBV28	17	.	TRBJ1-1	CASSPLGQGPIYTEAFF	TGTGCCAGCAGTCCCCTGGGACAGGGCCCAATCTATACTGAAGCTTTCTTT
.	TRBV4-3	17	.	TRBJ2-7	CASSQGVLGQRTYEQYF	TGCGCCAGCAGCCAAGGTGTATTGGGCCAACGAACCTACGAGCAGTACTTC
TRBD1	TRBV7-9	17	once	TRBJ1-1	CASSSGTGGLGNTEAFF	TGTGCCAGCAGCTCCGGGACAGGGGGCTTGGGGAACACTGAAGCTTTCTTT
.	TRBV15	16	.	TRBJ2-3	CATSRESGAVRGTQYF	TGTGCCACCAGCAGAGAATCGGGCGCGGTCCGGGGTACGCAGTATTTT
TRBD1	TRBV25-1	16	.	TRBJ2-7	CASSPFGGTGEREQYF	TGTGCCAGCAGTCCATTCGGCGGGACAGGGGAAAGGGAGCAGTACTTC
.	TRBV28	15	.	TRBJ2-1	CASSFGSAAHNEQFF	TGTGCCAGCAGTTTCGGGTCGGCCGCCCACAATGAGCAGTTCTTC
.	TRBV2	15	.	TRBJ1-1	CASSDSGSLNTEAFF	TGTGCCAGCAGTGATAGCGGCAGCCTGAACACTGAAGCTTTCTTT
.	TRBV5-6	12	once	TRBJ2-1	CASSLEPGPPFF	TGTGCCAGCAGCTTGGAGCCGGGTCCCCCTTTCTTC
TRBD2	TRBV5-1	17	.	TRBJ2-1	CASSRGLAGGPEDEQFF	TGCGCCAGCAGCCGGGGACTAGCGGGGGGGCCCGAGGATGAGCAGTTCTTC
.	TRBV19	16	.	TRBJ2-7	CASSVGGQTLTYEQYF	TGTGCCAGTAGCGTCGGCGGACAGACCCTAACCTACGAGCAGTACTTC
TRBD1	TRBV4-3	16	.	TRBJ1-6	CASSQTVGQGGSPLHF	TGCGCCAGCAGCCAAACGGTGGGACAGGGCGGCTCACCCCTCCACTTT
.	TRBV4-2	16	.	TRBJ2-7	CASSQDEGWGNYEQYF	TGTGCCAGCAGCCAAGATGAGGGCTGGGGCAACTACGAGCAGTACTTC
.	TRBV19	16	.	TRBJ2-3	CASSLQTGTFTDTQYF	TGTGCCAGTAGTCTGCAAACCGGGACCTTCACAGATACGCAGTATTTT